This TCR beta chain is drawn from a study of T cell responses to AZD1222 COVID-19 vaccine. In this sample, this clone turned up once. Antigen specificity is unknown. Germline lookup yields CDR1 MGHRA and CDR2 YSYEKL. V lost 0 bases and J lost 7, with 6 bases in between. This CDR3 contains 12 residues. The study, taken as a whole, reports: CD4 TCRs covered the whole spike, strongest at regions 160-218 and 743-854. Among AZD1222 vaccinees, only 5 or 6 were seropositive at baseline. The repertoires were collected only after the peak T cell response.

Produced via immunoSEQ multiplex PCR; TCRdb's table is partial and in-frame only. This table holds about 130,000 clones, 94% found once. Sequences were derived from peripheral blood, sampled on day 0 of AZD1222 vaccination. The chain combines TRBV4-1 with TRBJ1-1, with D maybe TRBD1 (6 bases). The origin of this receptor is an adult in good health. The CDR3 is CASSQDRGEAFF. As DNA, the CDR3 is TGCGCCAGCAGCCAAGACAGGGGTGAAGCTTTCTTT.